The 3 T cell receptor beta chains below all came from one sample that was sequenced in a study of OX40 agonist ivuxolimab in advanced cancers. Library creation used the immunoSEQ multiplex PCR assay. The table was pulled from immuneACCESS by TCRdb, which kept in-frame rearrangements only. Such tables lose some clones; where checked, under half of the loss comes from unresolved V genes, and the rest has no known cause. A total of some 32,000 clones appear in this sample, roughly 80% of them only once. Clones ranked in the top ten supply around 21% of the sample. This sample comprised CD4+ or CD8+ T cells sorted from blood, obtained in a trial of the OX40 agonist ivuxolimab. These receptors all stem from an adult with an advanced solid tumor such as melanoma, head and neck, liver or kidney cancer.

The J gene is TRBJ1-5, the V gene TRBV7-9, with a weak D call TRBD1 (6 bases). Per germline, CDR1 SEHNR and CDR2 FQNEAQ (reference sequence). The CDR3 has 15 residues. Trimming pared 2 bases from V and 1 base from J, leaving 9 bases between. CDR3 protein: CASSLWGASNQPQHF. The CDR3 nucleotides are TGTGCCAGCAGCTTATGGGGGGCAAGCAATCAGCCCCAGCATTTT.

In this sample, this clone turned up once. This chain links TRBV28 with TRBJ1-1; D not certain. CDR1 and CDR2 from the germline V gene are MDHEN and SYDVKM. V was trimmed by 7 bases and J by 4 bases, leaving 7 bases between them. There are 11 residues in the CDR3. CDR3 nucleotide sequence: TGTGCCAGCACCACTGGCACTGAAGCTTTCTTT. It translates to CASTTGTEAFF.

The chain recombines TRBV13 with TRBJ1-2; D perhaps matches TRBD1 (6 bases). The CDR3 spans 14 residues. Trimming left V 5 bases short and J 8 bases short, with 18 bases between. Germline CDR1 PRHDT, CDR2 FYEKMQ (reference sequence). CDR3 residues: CASSPRTEPGGYTF. CDR3 sequence (DNA): TGTGCCAGCAGCCCGCGGACAGAGCCTGGAGGCTACACCTTC.